Below are 4 T cell receptor beta chains sequenced from a single sample in a study of T cells after yellow fever vaccination. Via MiXCR, TCRdb re-called the 5' RACE reads, giving one row per CDR3 protein. The sample has approximately 610,000 distinct CDR3 sequences, about 15% seen once. This specimen was PBMCs, taken roughly 5 days after the first yellow fever vaccination. The receptors were sampled from a man between 18 and 29 years old who received the YFV17D yellow fever vaccine.

The rearrangement uses TRBV28 and TRBJ1-5; D is undetermined. Germline-derived CDR1 and CDR2 are MDHEN and SYDVKM. The V end lost 5 bases, the J end lost 4 bases, and 12 bases lay between the germline ends. The CDR3 runs 14 residues. The CDR3 protein is CASSRPFRNQPQHF. CDR3 DNA: TGTGCCAGCAGTCGCCCTTTCCGTAATCAGCCCCAGCATTTT.

The chain employs TRBV4-2 and TRBJ1-4; D gene unclear. Germline V gives CDR1 LGHNA, CDR2 YNFKEQ. V was pared by 4 bases and J by 0 bases, with 12 bases between. This CDR3 is built from 16 residues. The CDR3 region has the DNA TGTGCCAGCAGCCGATCCGACTTACCAACTAATGAAAAACTGTTTTTT. This gives the protein CASSRSDLPTNEKLFF.

This chain links TRBV9 with TRBJ2-5; 8 bases align to TRBD2. The CDR3 sequence is 15 residues long. From germline, CDR1 is SGDLS and CDR2 YYNGEE. Trimming at V came to 4 bases and at J to 5 bases, leaving 10 bases not matched to a gene. The CDR3: CASSPSGGATETQYF. CDR3 DNA: TGTGCCAGCAGCCCGTCCGGGGGGGCGACGGAGACCCAGTACTTC.

The V and J genes are TRBV6-5 and TRBJ1-1, with 9 positions matching TRBD1. This CDR3 spans 18 amino acids. Germline CDR1 MNHEY, CDR2 SVGAGI. J lost 0 bases, V lost 4 bases, and 12 bases had no gene match. For the CDR3, the DNA is TGTGCCAGCAGTTCTGGGACAGGGTATGGGAAGGTGAACACTGAAGCTTTCTTT. This gives the protein CASSSGTGYGKVNTEAFF.